The 25 T cell receptor beta chains given below trace back to one sample, sequenced in a study of OX40 agonist ivuxolimab in advanced cancers. The assay was immunoSEQ multiplex PCR, and TCRdb's table has in-frame clones only and misses some. The repertoire includes about 80,000 clones, around 91% of them detected once, and more than 1.5% sits in the top ten. The specimen comprised CD4+ or CD8+ T cells sorted from blood, sampled in a trial of the OX40 agonist ivuxolimab. Source of these receptors: an adult with an advanced solid tumor such as melanoma, head and neck, liver or kidney cancer.

The chain joins TRBV7-9 to TRBJ2-5, with D perhaps TRBD1 or TRBD2 (7 bases each). The germline gives CDR1 SEHNR, CDR2 FQNEAQ (reference sequence). This CDR3 is built from 13 residues. V was pared by 5 bases and J by 4 bases, with 11 bases between. CDR3 amino acids: CASSQGGGETQYF. The CDR3 bases are TGTGCCAGCAGCCAGGGGGGGGGAGAGACCCAGTACTTC.

V usage is TRBV25-1 and J usage is TRBJ1-3; unclear D gene. V was trimmed by 7 bases and J by 4 bases, leaving 8 bases between them. Germline assignment: CDR1 MGHDK and CDR2 SYGVNS. The CDR3 has 12 amino acids. This CDR3 is CASMTRGNTIYF. CDR3 nucleotides: TGTGCCAGCATGACGCGGGGAAACACCATATATTTT.

This chain links TRBV5-1 with TRBJ2-3; TRBD2 is a possible D gene (5 bases). The CDR3 loop spans 14 amino acids. Trimming left V 2 bases short and J 4 bases short, with 11 bases between. The germline V gene has CDR1 SGHRS and CDR2 YFSETQ. The CDR3 here is CASSFNPGSDTQYF. DNA for the CDR3: TGCGCCAGCAGCTTCAACCCGGGGTCAGATACGCAGTATTTT.

The genes are TRBV5-4 and TRBJ2-7, with a possible D match to TRBD1 (5 bases). Per the germline V gene, CDR1 is SGHNT and CDR2 is YYREEE (reference sequence). The ends were cut back, 4 bases at V and 5 bases at J, with 19 bases in the middle. The length of the CDR3 is 15 residues. The CDR3: CASSQTRSRENEQYF. CDR3 nucleotide sequence: TGTGCCAGCAGCCAAACCCGCAGCAGGGAAAACGAGCAGTACTTC. The full variable domain, its missing parts supplied by reference TRBV5-4 and TRBJ2-7, is ETGVTQSPTHLIKTRGQQVTLRCSSQSGHNTVSWYQQALGQGPQFIFQYYREEENGRGNFPPRFSGLQFPNYSSELNVNALELDDSALYLCASSQTRSRENEQYFGPGTRLTVT.

The chain combines TRBV6-6 with TRBJ2-5; unclear D gene. CDR1 MNHNY and CDR2 SVGAGI come from the germline V gene (reference sequence). The CDR3 extends over 9 amino acids. V was trimmed by 8 bases and J by 5 bases, leaving 3 bases between them. This CDR3 reads CASGETQYF. In DNA form, the CDR3 reads TGTGCCAGCGGGGAGACCCAGTACTTC.

The rearrangement links TRBV25-1 to TRBJ2-7, with D perhaps TRBD1 or TRBD2 (5 bases each). Trimming removed 8 bases from V and 4 bases from J, with 12 bases in between. Germline CDR1 is MGHDK and CDR2 is SYGVNS. The CDR3 runs 12 residues. CDR3 in DNA: TGTGCCAGCGGCCGAGGGGTGTACGAGCAGTACTTC. This sequence encodes CASGRGVYEQYF.

The chain has TRBV7-2 and TRBJ1-2, with 8 bases aligning to TRBD1. Per germline, CDR1 SGHTA and CDR2 FQGNSA. The V and J ends lost 1 base and 8 bases, in that order; junction bases with no gene match: 6. CDR3 length: 14 amino acids. The CDR3 sequence: CASSLGGQALGYTF. DNA of the CDR3: TGTGCCAGCAGCTTAGGGGGACAGGCCCTAGGCTACACCTTC.

The CDR3 protein is CASYLGTGGANTQYF. CDR3 DNA sequence: TGTGCCAGCTACCTCGGGACAGGGGGCGCGAATACGCAGTATTTT. The chain employs TRBV28 and TRBJ2-3, with 12 nucleotides matching TRBD1. This CDR3 comprises 15 residues. V was clipped by 8 bases and J by 7 bases; unmatched bases: 10. In germline, CDR1 is MDHEN, CDR2 SYDVKM.

The V and J genes are TRBV7-2 and TRBJ2-2, with TRBD2 as a possible D gene (5 bases). Germline V gives CDR1 SGHTA, CDR2 FQGNSA. This CDR3 spans 15 amino acids. V lost 5 bases, J lost 2 bases, and 12 bases lay in between. For the CDR3, the DNA is TGTGCCAGCAGCGTAGGACTCTACAACACCGGGGAGCTGTTTTTT. Translated, it gives CASSVGLYNTGELFF. Variable domain in full (rest from reference TRBV7-2 and TRBJ2-2): GAGVSQSPSNKVTEKGKDVELRCDPISGHTALYWYRQSLGQGLEFLIYFQGNSAPDKSGLPSDRFSAERTGGSVSTLTIQRTQQEDSAVYLCASSVGLYNTGELFFGEGSRLTVL.

The chain carries TRBV28 and TRBJ1-6; D gene ambiguous. CDR3 length: 12 residues. The ends were cut back, 6 bases at V and 3 bases at J, with 3 bases in the middle. Germline V gene lookup returns CDR1 MDHEN and CDR2 SYDVKM. The DNA for the CDR3 is TGTGCCAGCAGGGACTATAATTCACCCCTCCACTTT. It specifies CASRDYNSPLHF.

This sequence joins TRBV6-6 and TRBJ1-2, with 9 bases identical to TRBD1. CDR3 size: 14 residues. Germline CDR1 is MNHNY and CDR2 is SVGAGI (reference sequence). The J segment lost 6 bases and the V segment lost 5 bases, leaving 7 bases of the junction unmatched. CDR3 sequence: CASSPGTGTDGYTF. The CDR3 nucleotides are TGTGCCAGCAGTCCCGGGACAGGGACGGATGGCTACACCTTC.

The chain is built from TRBV11-3 and TRBJ2-3; D remains ambiguous. V was shortened by 0 bases and J by 9 bases, with 13 bases between the two germline ends. From germline, CDR1 is SGHNT and CDR2 YENEEA. The CDR3 extends over 14 amino acids. The CDR3: CASSLDLRLVTQYF. CDR3 in DNA: TGTGCCAGCAGCTTAGATCTTCGGCTCGTCACGCAGTATTTT.

This chain connects TRBV7-9 to TRBJ2-7, with a possible D match to TRBD1 (6 bases). V was cut by 3 bases and J by 3 bases, with 12 bases left in between. This CDR3 contains 14 residues. Germline loops: CDR1 SEHNR, CDR2 FQNEAQ (reference sequence). CDR3 region: CASSFGTPYYEQYF. The CDR3 nucleotides read TGTGCCAGCAGCTTCGGGACACCCTACTACGAGCAGTACTTC.

The chain uses TRBV6-1 and TRBJ1-4, with TRBD1 as a possible D gene (6 bases). The CDR3 runs to 14 residues. Germline CDR1 MNHNS, CDR2 SASEGT. Trimming removed 7 bases from V and 7 bases from J, with 16 bases in between. The CDR3 bases are TGTGCCAGCAACCCCGGACAGAGTTTTGAAAAACTGTTTTTT. Its protein is CASNPGQSFEKLFF.

The CDR3 region has the DNA TGTGCCAGCAGCAAAGGAGAGGGGACGAATGGGGACAATGAGCAGTTCTTC. Its protein is CASSKGEGTNGDNEQFF. This sequence joins TRBV21-1 and TRBJ2-1. TRBV21-1 is designated a pseudogene. The CDR3 covers 17 residues.

The chain carries TRBV11-3 and TRBJ1-2; 7 bases agree with TRBD1. V shed 5 bases, J shed 2 bases, and the junction held 2 bases outside the gene matches. Germline CDR1 and CDR2: SGHNT and YENEEA. This CDR3 comprises 13 residues. The DNA of the CDR3 is TGTGCCAGCAGCGTGGGACAGAACTATGGCTACACCTTC. Residues: CASSVGQNYGYTF.

This chain joins TRBV28 and TRBJ2-7; 11 bases map to TRBD2. V lost 8 bases to trimming and J lost 1 base; unmatched junction nucleotides: 7. The CDR3 covers 15 residues. The germline gives CDR1 MDHEN, CDR2 SYDVKM. The CDR3 nucleotides read TGTGCCAGCGGTAGCGGGGGGGCGGAGTCCTACGAGCAGTACTTC. It codes for CASGSGGAESYEQYF.

J is TRBJ1-2 and V is TRBV19, with D perhaps TRBD1 (6 bases). The germline CDR1 and CDR2 sequences are LNHDA and SQIVND (reference sequence). The V and J ends lost 4 bases and 5 bases respectively, with 14 bases between them. This CDR3 has 14 amino acids. The DNA of the CDR3 is TGTGCCAGTAGTAAGGAGAGGGGGAGATATGGCTACACCTTC. Translation gives CASSKERGRYGYTF.

The chain couples TRBV11-2 to TRBJ2-5, with no clear D. Trimming pared 5 bases from V and 4 bases from J, leaving 20 bases between. This CDR3 region has 16 residues. Germline CDR1 reads SGHAT; CDR2 reads FQNNGV. The DNA for the CDR3 is TGTGCCAGCAGCCCATCACCCCCTGGGTCGGGAGAGACCCAGTACTTC. This translates into CASSPSPPGSGETQYF.

V and J are TRBV19 and TRBJ1-5; D possibly corresponds to TRBD1 (6 bases). The CDR3 has 15 residues. V was pared by 10 bases and J by 4 bases, with 20 bases between. Looked up from germline, CDR1 is LNHDA and CDR2 is SQIVND (reference sequence). This CDR3 reads CATQPREGGNQPQHF. CDR3 sequence (DNA): TGTGCCACCCAACCCCGGGAGGGGGGGAATCAGCCCCAGCATTTT.

The V and J genes are TRBV12-1 and TRBJ1-5. TRBV12-1 represents a pseudogene. The length of the CDR3 is 18 residues. CDR3: CASSFGGRAIYSNQPQHF. The CDR3 DNA is TGTGCCAGCAGCTTTGGCGGCAGAGCCATATATAGCAATCAGCCCCAGCATTTT.

V usage is TRBV29-1 and J usage is TRBJ1-6; D is possibly TRBD1 (6 bases). CDR1 and CDR2 (germline): SQVTM, ANQGSEA. This CDR3 is built from 13 residues. V dropped 7 bases and J dropped 8 bases, with 15 bases sitting between them. CDR3: CSGAGQYDSPLHF. The CDR3 DNA follows: TGCAGCGGGGCAGGACAGTATGATTCACCCCTCCACTTT.

The chain couples TRBV28 to TRBJ2-1; 9 nucleotides match TRBD1. This CDR3 has 13 residues. The germline CDR1 and CDR2 sequences are MDHEN and SYDVKM. J lost 7 bases, V lost 6 bases, and 4 bases had no gene match. The CDR3 sequence is CASSGQGLNEQFF. The CDR3 nucleotides read TGTGCCAGCAGCGGACAGGGGTTGAATGAGCAGTTCTTC.

This clone has just one count. The rearrangement joins TRBV25-1 to TRBJ1-1, with D perhaps matching TRBD1 (6 bases). From germline, CDR1 is MGHDK and CDR2 SYGVNS. V dropped 3 bases and J dropped 7 bases, with 18 bases sitting between them. The CDR3 spans 15 residues. CDR3 sequence: CASSDRGGMKDEAFF. Here the CDR3 DNA reads TGTGCCAGCAGTGACAGGGGCGGAATGAAGGATGAAGCTTTCTTT.

The CDR3 reads CASSEAIMDPPLTDTQYF. The DNA for the CDR3 is TGTGCCAGCAGTGAAGCGATAATGGACCCGCCACTCACAGATACGCAGTATTTT. V is TRBV6-1 and J is TRBJ2-3, with D hard to call. Deletions cut 0 bases from V and 2 bases from J, with 18 bases between. CDR1 and CDR2 (germline): MNHNS, SASEGT. The CDR3 spans 18 residues.